This TCR beta chain was obtained from a study of CD8 T cells in Susac syndrome. Healthy donors formed controls matched for age and sex. Germline V lookup: CDR1 MGHRA, CDR2 YSYEKL. The ends were cut back, 4 bases at V and 2 bases at J, with 14 bases in the middle. The CDR3 has 16 amino acids. With random hexamers, reverse transcription was performed on about 0.45 to 1 ug of RNA. Amplification of TCR beta CDR3 spanned 54 Vbeta and 13 Jbeta via immunoSEQ multiplex PCR. TCRdb called the immunoSEQ multiplex PCR reads again in MiXCR, with one record for every CDR3 protein. The table has 85,000 to 90,000 distinct CDR3 sequences, just under 95% seen once; the top ten hold around 0.31%.

The chain combines TRBV4-1 with TRBJ2-2, with a possible D match to TRBD2 (6 bases). This receptor was taken from a human donor in good health. The sequencing input was CD8+ T cells from PBMCs. The CDR3 DNA sequence: TGCGCCAGCAGCCCCCCCGCCGGGAGTAACACCGGGGAGCTGTTTTTT. Its translation: CASSPPAGSNTGELFF.